The 8 T cell receptor beta chains reported below all come from one sample, sequenced in a study of T cell repertoires in cytomegalovirus infection. TCRdb analysed the reads with MiXCR anew, one entry per CDR3 protein. The sample records 200,000 to 250,000 distinct CDR3 sequences, 12% being singletons. Sequencing was done on a sample of PBMCs. These TCRs come from a human donor in good health (CMV status not recorded). Some clones in this sample may be carry-over from other donors' samples.

This sequence joins TRBV14 and TRBJ2-1; possible D gene TRBD1, 6 bases. The CDR3 contains 15 residues. From germline, CDR1 is SGHDN and CDR2 FVKESK. V lost 0 bases to trimming and J lost 8 bases, with 14 bases between them. CDR3 coding DNA: TGTGCCAGCAGCCAAGATCCGACAGGCAGGCATGAGCAGTTCTTC. Its protein product is CASSQDPTGRHEQFF.

This clonotype has a count of ten or more. CDR3 sequence (DNA): TGTGCCAGCAGTTATGCGTACGACGGGACAAGAAACACCGGGGAGCTGTTTTTT. Translation: CASSYAYDGTRNTGELFF. The chain combines TRBV6-1 with TRBJ2-2, with TRBD1 as a possible D gene (6 bases). V lost 5 bases to trimming and J lost 2 bases, with 21 bases between them. CDR3 size: 18 residues. Per the germline V gene, CDR1 is MNHNS and CDR2 is SASEGT.

This clonotype was observed a handful of times. This chain links TRBV4-2 with TRBJ2-1, with D uncertain. The CDR3 length is 15 residues. Germline V CDR1 and CDR2: LGHNA, YNFKEQ. V lost 0 bases and J lost 4, with 10 bases in between. CDR3 sequence: CASSQEGGQYNEQFF. In DNA, the CDR3 is TGTGCCAGCAGCCAAGAGGGCGGTCAATACAATGAGCAGTTCTTC.

About this clonotype: A read error is possible here, since a much larger clone lies one base away. Lacking the conserved final phenylalanine or tryptophan, this CDR3 likely reflects a read error. This chain connects TRBV7-2 to TRBJ1-5; D remains ambiguous. The germline gives CDR1 SGHTA, CDR2 FQGNSA. The CDR3 consists of 15 residues. Trimming shortened V by 5 bases and J by 4 bases, and 15 bases separated the two germline ends. The CDR3 spells CASSQGPTGNQPQHL. The CDR3 nucleotides read TGTGCCAGCAGCCAAGGGCCCACGGGTAATCAGCCCCAGCATTTG.

A few counts support this clonotype. The gene calls are TRBV28 and TRBJ1-1; the match to TRBD1 covers 7 bases. The CDR3 has 15 residues. V dropped 6 bases and J dropped 1; count of bases not matched to a gene: 8. From germline, CDR1 is MDHEN and CDR2 SYDVKM. The CDR3 loop is CASSLTGVSNTEAFF. Written as DNA, the CDR3 is TGTGCCAGCAGCTTAACAGGGGTATCGAACACTGAAGCTTTCTTT.

This clonotype was observed a handful of times. V usage is TRBV2 and J usage is TRBJ2-7; 8 bases align to TRBD2. The V segment lost 4 bases and the J segment 0 bases; nucleotides outside the gene matches: 2. Germline assignment: CDR1 SNHLY and CDR2 FYNNEI. This CDR3 comprises 14 residues. CDR3 sequence (DNA): TGTGCCAGCAGTGCTGGGACTAGCTCCTACGAGCAGTACTTC. Its translation: CASSAGTSSYEQYF.

This clonotype was recorded at least ten times. V usage is TRBV7-6 and J usage is TRBJ1-2; 8 bases line up with TRBD1. Trimming removed 1 base from V and 6 bases from J; junction bases left unmatched: 7. This CDR3 has 15 residues. The germline CDR1 and CDR2 sequences are SGHVS and FNYEAQ. CDR3 nucleotide sequence: TGTGCCAGCAGCTTAGAGAACAGGGGGGGTGATGGCTACACCTTC. Amino acids: CASSLENRGGDGYTF.

This chain links TRBV28 with TRBJ1-5, with 7 bases lining up with TRBD1. The germline gives CDR1 MDHEN, CDR2 SYDVKM. V shed 2 bases, J shed 5 bases, and the junction held 9 bases outside the gene matches. CDR3 size: 16 residues. The CDR3 sequence: CASSLLGRDSHQPQHF. In DNA, the CDR3 is TGTGCCAGCAGTTTACTCGGTAGGGACAGTCATCAGCCCCAGCATTTT.